The clone carrying this TCR beta chain was seen a few times. Its matching antigen is unknown. The length of the CDR3 is 17 residues. The germline gives CDR1 MNHEY, CDR2 SVGAGI. Trimming left V 0 bases short and J 1 base short, with 13 bases between. Physicians reached a diagnosis by relying on clinical symptoms, serum thyroxine, TRAb, thyroid ultrasound and orbital computed tomography. TCR beta CDR3 amplification used RNA transcripts. HTBI primers were used in a first-round RT-PCR, which preceded a second-round multiplex PCR. TCRdb fed the multiplex PCR reads into MiXCR, producing one record per CDR3 protein. The sample consists of over a million distinct CDR3 sequences, 35% to 40% of them appearing once. The sample originates from a study of Graves' ophthalmopathy and Graves' hyperthyroidism. Study-level findings and limits: Separation of ophthalmopathy from stable hyperthyroidism was achieved by a 13-signature model, at about 90% sensitivity and approximately 84% specificity. With a specificity of around 77% and a sensitivity of 60% to 71%, the model predicted ophthalmopathy progression. Appearing in blood as well were most expanded thyroid clonotypes above 0.001 frequency.

The sequence derives from an adult man with Graves' hyperthyroidism. The sample was peripheral blood or thyroid tissue (not recorded which). The V call is TRBV6-5, the J call TRBJ1-5; D is possibly TRBD1 (6 bases). The CDR3 loop is CASSYSWGPGSNQPQHF. CDR3 coding DNA: TGTGCCAGCAGTTACTCTTGGGGGCCTGGGAGCAATCAGCCCCAGCATTTT.